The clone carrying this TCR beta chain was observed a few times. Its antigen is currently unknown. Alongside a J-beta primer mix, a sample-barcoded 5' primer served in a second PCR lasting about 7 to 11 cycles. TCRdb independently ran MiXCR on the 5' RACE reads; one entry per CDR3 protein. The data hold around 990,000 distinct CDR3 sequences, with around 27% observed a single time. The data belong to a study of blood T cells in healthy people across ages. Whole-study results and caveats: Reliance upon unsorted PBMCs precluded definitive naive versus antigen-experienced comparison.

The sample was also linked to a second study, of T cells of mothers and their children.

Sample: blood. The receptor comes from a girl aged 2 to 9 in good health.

For the CDR3, the DNA is TGTGCCAGCAGCTTGGGGGGACGGCAAGCTTTCTTT. Amino acids: CASSLGGRQAFF. The V call is TRBV7-9, the J call TRBJ1-1; TRBD1 might be the D (5 bases). Looked up from germline, CDR1 is SEHNR and CDR2 is FQNEAQ (reference sequence). The CDR3 is 12 residues long. Between the trimmed V and J ends, which lost 3 bases and 9 bases, there was a span of 11 bases.